The clone carrying this T cell receptor (beta chain) appeared many times. The data are from a study of HIV-infected patients and healthy controls. Via MiXCR, TCRdb re-called the 5' RACE reads, giving one row per CDR3 protein. The sample has about 64,000 distinct CDR3 sequences, 15% to 20% seen once. The germline gives CDR1 SGHDN, CDR2 FVKESK. After removal of 1 base from V and 3 bases from J, the junction contained 6 bases not matched to a gene. The CDR3 totals 16 residues. This chain uses TRBV14 with TRBJ2-1; 7 nucleotides align to TRBD2. The clonotype was recovered from a human donor in good health. Source material: CD4+ T cells from blood. The CDR3 nucleotides read TGTGCCAGCAGCCAAGGGAGCGGGGTCTTCTACAATGAGCAGTTCTTC. Translation: CASSQGSGVFYNEQFF.